The present T cell receptor (beta chain) was sequenced within a study of blood T cell repertoires in COVID-19 (dated by TCRdb to the early 2020s). General notes on the study: Samples covering the acute and convalescent phases of COVID-19 were provided by collaborators in the United States, Italy and Spain. The repertoires were released in a freely available public database intended as a resource for research on the immune response to SARS-CoV-2. The material from the prospective study consisted of cDNA or gDNA derived from T cells, B-cell-depleted T cells, or PBMCs. Samples came from the ongoing ImmuneRACE study (first 160 participants) plus 1,254 subjects from 6 global collaborators. The sample metadata nearly always contained a de-identified subject ID, COVID-19 status, age in years and sex. Deeply sampled blood TCRbeta repertoires from subjects exposed to, actively infected with, or recovered from COVID-19 were included in the dataset. Where available, HLA class I and class II types were taken from metadata supplied by the sample provider and were not determined by assay-based typing. Overall study outcomes, separate from this receptor: The quantity of clinical and demographic metadata differed by source and by participant and was supplied without curation.

Points on this clone: The antigen this receptor binds is unknown. Base qualities are not at hand, and no much larger clone is one base apart.

V lost 3 bases and J lost 6 bases, and the count of bases not matched to a germline gene is 8. From the germline V gene, CDR1 is LGHNA and CDR2 is YSLEER. The CDR3 has 14 amino acids, counting the end cysteine and phenylalanine. The entry retains the CDR3 DNA only, 42 bases that are in frame from base 1. TCRbeta CDR3 regions were amplified from genomic DNA using the immunoSEQ Assay, a bias-controlled multiplex PCR. Regarding the original processing steps: The number of nucleated cells in each sample was estimated from the amplification of reference gene primers within the assay. To quantify the absolute abundance of each unique TCRbeta CDR3 rearrangement, sequence reads were collapsed and filtered. For each sample, productive Simpson clonality was calculated by taking the square root of Simpson's diversity index across productive rearrangements. TCRdb took over this immuneACCESS table, retaining in-frame rearrangements with V and J assigned. Such tables are incomplete; in checked studies, under half of the missing clones stem from an unresolved V gene, and the remainder is unexplained. D and trimming were read from the DNA, whereas the V and J calls and clone size are those reported in that table. The sample records 95,000 to 150,000 clones, 88% of which are singletons. 0.7% to 0.9% of the sample belongs to the ten largest clones.

The collaborating institutions used their own protocols to collect whole blood in K2EDTA tubes. Collaborator samples were shipped for TCRbeta analysis as frozen whole blood, isolated PBMCs, or DNA extracted from either sample type. The receptor was isolated from a woman aged 45-59 years with active or convalescent COVID-19. Sequenced material: peripheral blood. Here the chain combines TRBV4-3 and TRBJ2-7; TRBD1 aligns with 7 central bases. This receptor carries the CDR3 CASSQGDSSSEQYF. The sequence in DNA is TGCGCCAGCAGCCAGGGGGACAGTAGTAGCGAGCAGTACTTC.